These T cell receptor beta chains were read from a single sample in a study of blood T cell repertoires in COVID-19. Assay used: immunoSEQ multiplex PCR; TCRdb lists only in-frame clones, some missing. Of a few hundred thousand clones in the sample, about four fifths were seen once. Input material: peripheral blood. These receptors all come from a man aged 30 to 45 who had recovered from COVID-19. Each CDR3 is given with its conserved first and last residue. A D gene is named only where the DNA matches it firmly. Where a row states a size, it is once, few, many or the class of an expanded clone; other rows omit it.

clone size: NA; D gene: NA; J gene: TRBJ1-2; V gene: TRBV12-5; CDR3 protein: CASGSPPGLNGYTF; CDR3 DNA: TGTGCTAGTGGTTCCCCCCCGGGGTTGAACGGCTACACCTTC
clone size: NA; D gene: TRBD1; J gene: TRBJ1-2; V gene: TRBV10-3; CDR3 protein: CAISDRDRGWGYTF; CDR3 DNA: TGTGCCATCAGTGACCGGGACAGGGGATGGGGCTACACCTTC
clone size: once; D gene: TRBD1; J gene: TRBJ1-5; V gene: TRBV19; CDR3 protein: CASSWDRERQPQHF; CDR3 DNA: TGTGCCAGTAGCTGGGACAGGGAGCGACAGCCCCAGCATTTT
clone size: NA; D gene: NA; J gene: TRBJ2-1; V gene: TRBV12-5; CDR3 protein: CASGITSAGPYNEQFF; CDR3 DNA: TGTGCTAGTGGAATAACTAGTGCGGGCCCCTACAATGAGCAGTTCTTC
clone size: once; D gene: NA; J gene: TRBJ1-1; V gene: TRBV25-1; CDR3 protein: CASSDRLGGRNTEAFF; CDR3 DNA: TGTGCCAGCAGTGATCGTTTGGGGGGGCGGAACACTGAAGCTTTCTTT
clone size: NA; D gene: NA; J gene: TRBJ2-3; V gene: TRBV15; CDR3 protein: CATSRARFTDTQYF; CDR3 DNA: TGTGCCACCAGCAGAGCGAGATTCACAGATACGCAGTATTTT
clone size: NA; D gene: NA; J gene: TRBJ1-2; V gene: TRBV29-1; CDR3 protein: CSVDKDGYTF; CDR3 DNA: TGCAGCGTCGACAAGGATGGCTACACCTTC
clone size: few; D gene: NA; J gene: TRBJ1-2; V gene: TRBV3-1/TRBV3-2; CDR3 protein: CASAPVGASYGYTF; CDR3 DNA: TGTGCCAGCGCCCCGGTTGGGGCTTCCTATGGCTACACCTTC
clone size: NA; D gene: NA; J gene: TRBJ1-1; V gene: TRBV6-5; CDR3 protein: CASSTQAGTEAFF; CDR3 DNA: TGTGCCAGCAGCACTCAGGCTGGCACTGAAGCTTTCTTT
clone size: NA; D gene: TRBD1; J gene: TRBJ1-5; V gene: TRBV27; CDR3 protein: CASSRAGGEVDQPQHF; CDR3 DNA: TGTGCCAGCAGCAGGGCAGGGGGCGAAGTCGATCAGCCCCAGCATTTT
clone size: NA; D gene: NA; J gene: TRBJ2-5; V gene: TRBV10-2; CDR3 protein: CASQTRLDSSKETQYF; CDR3 DNA: TGCGCCAGCCAGACCCGGCTTGACAGTTCCAAAGAGACCCAGTACTTC
clone size: NA; D gene: TRBD2; J gene: TRBJ2-7; V gene: TRBV6-5; CDR3 protein: CASSYSTSGYEQYF; CDR3 DNA: TGTGCCAGCAGTTACAGCACTAGCGGCTACGAGCAGTACTTC
clone size: NA; D gene: TRBD1; J gene: TRBJ1-6; V gene: TRBV27; CDR3 protein: CASSGTGQNSPLHF; CDR3 DNA: TGTGCCAGCAGTGGGACAGGACAAAATTCACCCCTCCACTTT
clone size: NA; D gene: TRBD1; J gene: TRBJ2-1; V gene: TRBV3-1/TRBV3-2; CDR3 protein: CASSGGTGAPNEQFF; CDR3 DNA: TGTGCCAGCAGCGGAGGGACAGGGGCCCCCAATGAGCAGTTCTTC
clone size: few; D gene: NA; J gene: TRBJ2-2; V gene: TRBV6-5; CDR3 protein: CASRTGYSNTGELFF; CDR3 DNA: TGTGCCAGCAGAACAGGCTATTCGAACACCGGGGAGCTGTTTTTT
clone size: NA; D gene: NA; J gene: TRBJ2-7; V gene: TRBV5-6; CDR3 protein: CASSFRDTFEQYF; CDR3 DNA: TGTGCCAGCAGCTTCCGTGACACCTTCGAGCAGTACTTC
clone size: NA; D gene: NA; J gene: TRBJ1-1; V gene: TRBV29-1; CDR3 protein: CSVGVGAQTEAFF; CDR3 DNA: TGCAGCGTTGGGGTGGGGGCGCAGACTGAAGCTTTCTTT
clone size: NA; D gene: NA; J gene: TRBJ1-6; V gene: TRBV7-2; CDR3 protein: CASSPRAGNSPLHF; CDR3 DNA: TGTGCCAGCAGCCCCAGGGCGGGAAATTCACCCCTCCACTTT
clone size: NA; D gene: NA; J gene: TRBJ2-3; V gene: TRBV11-3; CDR3 protein: CASSLQGDTQYF; CDR3 DNA: TGTGCCAGCAGCCTACAGGGCGATACGCAGTATTTT
clone size: few; D gene: TRBD1; J gene: TRBJ1-2; V gene: TRBV7-9; CDR3 protein: CASSQGQYYGYTF; CDR3 DNA: TGTGCCAGCAGCCAGGGACAGTATTATGGCTACACCTTC
clone size: NA; D gene: NA; J gene: TRBJ1-1; V gene: TRBV19; CDR3 protein: CASTLPGTEAFF; CDR3 DNA: TGTGCCAGTACACTCCCGGGCACTGAAGCTTTCTTT
clone size: NA; D gene: NA; J gene: TRBJ2-2; V gene: TRBV2; CDR3 protein: CASSGGTGELFF; CDR3 DNA: TGTGCCAGCAGCGGGGGAACCGGGGAGCTGTTTTTT
clone size: NA; D gene: NA; J gene: TRBJ1-2; V gene: TRBV7-2; CDR3 protein: CASSPGATGYGYTF; CDR3 DNA: TGTGCCAGCAGCCCAGGGGCGACAGGTTATGGCTACACCTTC
clone size: NA; D gene: NA; J gene: TRBJ1-2; V gene: TRBV12-3/TRBV12-4; CDR3 protein: CASRPLGSGYTF; CDR3 DNA: TGTGCCAGCAGGCCTCTCGGGTCTGGCTACACCTTC
clone size: NA; D gene: NA; J gene: TRBJ2-1; V gene: TRBV19; CDR3 protein: CASSSGGDYNEQFF; CDR3 DNA: TGTGCCAGTAGCTCGGGGGGCGACTACAATGAGCAGTTCTTC
clone size: NA; D gene: TRBD1; J gene: TRBJ1-1; V gene: TRBV27; CDR3 protein: CASSGQGGEAFF; CDR3 DNA: TGTGCCAGCAGCGGACAGGGGGGAGAAGCTTTCTTT
clone size: NA; D gene: TRBD2; J gene: TRBJ2-3; V gene: TRBV2; CDR3 protein: CASSTNGLAGTDTQYF; CDR3 DNA: TGTGCCAGCAGTACTAACGGACTAGCGGGCACAGATACGCAGTATTTT
clone size: NA; D gene: NA; J gene: TRBJ2-6; V gene: TRBV12-3/TRBV12-4; CDR3 protein: CASSFLQENLTF; CDR3 DNA: TGTGCCAGCAGTTTTTTACAGGAAAATCTGACTTTC
clone size: NA; D gene: TRBD1; J gene: TRBJ1-5; V gene: TRBV2; CDR3 protein: CASSLTGARNQPQHF; CDR3 DNA: TGTGCCAGCAGTCTCACAGGGGCCCGCAATCAGCCCCAGCATTTT
clone size: NA; D gene: NA; J gene: TRBJ1-5; V gene: TRBV2; CDR3 protein: CASKAPGSRGNQPQHF; CDR3 DNA: TGTGCCAGCAAGGCCCCAGGTTCCCGAGGCAATCAGCCCCAGCATTTT
clone size: NA; D gene: NA; J gene: TRBJ2-3; V gene: TRBV18; CDR3 protein: CASSPETDTQYF; CDR3 DNA: TGTGCCAGCTCACCCGAGACAGATACGCAGTATTTT
clone size: few; D gene: TRBD1; J gene: TRBJ1-5; V gene: TRBV7-3; CDR3 protein: CASSPPKYRGHSNQPQHF; CDR3 DNA: TGTGCCAGCAGCCCCCCGAAGTACAGGGGACATAGCAATCAGCCCCAGCATTTT
clone size: NA; D gene: TRBD1; J gene: TRBJ1-2; V gene: TRBV19; CDR3 protein: CASSEGAVSGYTF; CDR3 DNA: TGTGCCAGTAGTGAGGGGGCGGTCAGTGGCTACACCTTC
clone size: once; D gene: TRBD2; J gene: TRBJ2-7; V gene: TRBV5-1; CDR3 protein: CASSSSSGTSSYEQYF; CDR3 DNA: TGCGCCAGCAGTTCCTCTTCCGGGACTAGCTCCTACGAGCAGTACTTC
clone size: few; D gene: TRBD1; J gene: TRBJ2-2; V gene: TRBV5-1; CDR3 protein: CASRTTGPTGELFF; CDR3 DNA: TGCGCCAGCAGAACGACAGGGCCCACCGGGGAGCTGTTTTTT
clone size: NA; D gene: TRBD1; J gene: TRBJ2-5; V gene: TRBV20-1; CDR3 protein: CSADREMAQYF; CDR3 DNA: TGCAGTGCGGACAGGGAGATGGCCCAGTACTTC
clone size: NA; D gene: TRBD2; J gene: TRBJ2-5; V gene: TRBV6-5; CDR3 protein: CASSAASGAQETQYF; CDR3 DNA: TGTGCCAGCTCTGCGGCTAGCGGGGCCCAAGAGACCCAGTACTTC
clone size: NA; D gene: TRBD2; J gene: TRBJ2-1; V gene: TRBV19; CDR3 protein: CASSSNPGWGGNEQFF; CDR3 DNA: TGTGCCAGTAGTTCCAACCCAGGATGGGGGGGCAATGAGCAGTTCTTC
clone size: NA; D gene: TRBD1; J gene: TRBJ1-1; V gene: TRBV27; CDR3 protein: CASRIDRAGTEAFF; CDR3 DNA: TGTGCCAGCAGGATAGACAGGGCGGGCACTGAAGCTTTCTTT
clone size: NA; D gene: NA; J gene: TRBJ1-5; V gene: TRBV19; CDR3 protein: CASSINRVVGQPQHF; CDR3 DNA: TGTGCCAGTAGTATTAACAGGGTGGTAGGTCAGCCCCAGCATTTT
clone size: few; D gene: TRBD1; J gene: TRBJ1-2; V gene: TRBV19; CDR3 protein: CATNEFPGQGVYGYTF; CDR3 DNA: TGTGCCACCAATGAATTTCCGGGACAGGGGGTATATGGCTACACCTTC
clone size: once; D gene: TRBD1; J gene: TRBJ1-5; V gene: TRBV28; CDR3 protein: CASSLTGQGVSNQPQHF; CDR3 DNA: TGTGCCAGCAGTTTAACGGGACAGGGGGTGAGCAATCAGCCCCAGCATTTT